This T cell receptor (beta chain) was profiled in a study of shared clonotypes between healthy human individuals. General study results and limits: Large depth notwithstanding, sorted-subset sequencing proved incomplete by rarefaction. Among donors, clonotype sharing was expected to be affected by sequencing depth. In general, naive subsets displayed greater estimated richness than memory subsets did.

About this clone itself: Its antigen is unidentified.

Data came from immunoSEQ multiplex PCR; TCRdb stores just in-frame clones and leaves some out. The sample lists about 820,000 clones; 80% to 95% were seen once. It was CD45RO-negative cells, positively selected for CCR7, that made up naive CD8 cells, with terminally differentiated effector memory CD45RA+ cells excluded. Specimen: naive CD8+ T cells sorted from blood. The sequence derives from a man aged 25-45 years in good health.

CDR3 in amino acids: CASSPADRSETQYF. The CDR3 DNA follows: TGTGCCAGCAGCCCAGCCGACAGATCTGAGACCCAGTACTTC. The chain is built from TRBV7-9 and TRBJ2-5; D is possibly TRBD1 (5 bases). The CDR3 has 14 residues. Germline V gene sequence: CDR1 SEHNR, CDR2 FQNEAQ (reference sequence). Trimming cost V 5 bases and J 5 bases, with 15 bases left between them. The variable domain in full, with the rest retrieved from reference TRBV7-9 and TRBJ2-5, is DTGVSQNPRHKITKRGQNVTFRCDPISEHNRLYWYRQTLGQGPEFLTYFQNEAQLEKSRLLSDRFSAERPKGSFSTLEIQRTEQGDSAMYLCASSPADRSETQYFGPGTRLLVL.